Sequencing of this T cell receptor (beta chain) was carried out in a study of beta chain features in type 1 diabetes. Of the isolated RNA, all was reverse transcribed, and so the sequenced material was expressed TCRB transcripts. TCRdb keeps only in-frame clones here, not all; method: immunoSEQ multiplex PCR. The sample comprises approximately 730,000 clones, roughly 13% of which are singletons, and less than 0.025% rests with the top ten. The CDR3 runs 15 residues. V was clipped by 2 bases and J by 7 bases, with 12 bases between them. Germline values: CDR1 MNHEY, CDR2 SMNVEV (reference sequence). A remark on this clone: As yet, its antigen is unknown.

Study-level findings and limits: Shortening of TCRB CDR3s, moderate but significant, appeared in all four CD4+ subsets of Type 1 diabetes patients. Cells with high TCR expression could be over-represented by cDNA sequencing. In type 1 diabetes patients, VDJ junctions had fewer insertions; deletions at these junctions were more frequent.

Sorting of CD4+ naive, central memory, regulatory and stem cell-like memory cells was performed via CD45RO/CCR7/CD25/CD127/CD95/CD27. J is TRBJ1-6 and V is TRBV27; the D gene is possibly TRBD1 (5 bases). Material: naive CD4+ T cells from blood. The TCR was taken from a man aged 18 to 30 with type 1 diabetes. This chain's CDR3 is CASSLPRGGNSPLHF. The CDR3, as DNA: TGTGCCAGCAGTTTACCCCGGGGGGGGAATTCACCCCTCCACTTT.